This section outlines one T cell receptor (beta chain) sequence together with its context. The antigen it recognizes is unknown. No much larger clone is present one base from it, and per-base qualities are unavailable. The data originate from a study of response to subunit inactivated influenza vaccine (dated by TCRdb to between 2017 and 2018). Regarding the complete study: Deep quantitative T cell receptor repertoire profiling was used in the study to track responses to a trivalent subunit inactivated influenza vaccine. Study-level results and caveats: According to the authors, only a limited number of new T cells may be recruited by each seasonal influenza vaccination.

The library came from RT-PCR. The sequencer was an Illumina HiSeq 2500. The public reads were quality trimmed at Q25 with fastp and then assembled into clones with MiXCR by TCRdb, keeping productive beta chains. Identical CDR3 proteins give one entry, which carries the most common genes and DNA. Across this sample there are hundreds of thousands of distinct CDR3 sequences, with 14% seen only once. The biggest ten clones account for 7.5% to 8% of the sample. The CDR1 and CDR2 encoded by the germline V gene are MGHDK and SYGVNS. The junction shows trimming of 3 bases on V and 2 bases on J, plus 14 bases between the germline ends. CDR3 length: 16 amino acids, cysteine to phenylalanine. Only the CDR3 DNA stays, 48 bases, in frame from base 1.

This receptor chain uses TRBV25-1 and TRBJ2-1; the D gene identity is not certain. This clonotype was sampled from a man aged 50 to 60 who received an inactivated influenza vaccine. Donor details come from another sample of the same person, matched by shared clones. Sequencing used PBMCs from blood, obtained around 15 days before vaccination. At the DNA level, the sequence is TGTGCCAGCAGTGATCCCCGCAGTAAAACCTACAATGAGCAGTTCTTC. Translated, it reads CASSDPRSKTYNEQFF. With the portions outside the CDR3 filled from the reference TRBV25-1 and TRBJ2-1 genes, the complete variable region becomes EADIYQTPRYLVIGTGKKITLECSQTMGHDKMYWYQQDPGMELHLIHYSYGVNSTEKGDLSSESTVSRIRTEHFPLTLESARPSHTSQYLCASSDPRSKTYNEQFFGPGTRLTVL.